The 3 T cell receptor beta chains presented below share a single source sample, sequenced in a study of T cell responses to AZD1222 COVID-19 vaccine. Some clones are missing from TCRdb's copy, which holds only in-frame ones; the method was immunoSEQ multiplex PCR. The sample lists some 140,000 clones; 85% to 95% were seen once. The sequencing here drew on peripheral blood, taken on day 0 of AZD1222 vaccination. These TCRs come from an adult in good health.

This rearrangement joins TRBV29-1 to TRBJ2-2; 7 bases map to TRBD1. V dropped 7 bases and J dropped 0; count of bases not matched to a gene: 8. The CDR3 runs to 15 residues. The germline V gene has CDR1 SQVTM and CDR2 ANQGSEA. CDR3 region: CSAGQAASNTGELFF. The CDR3, as DNA: TGCAGCGCCGGACAGGCCGCCTCGAACACCGGGGAGCTGTTTTTT.

The chain uses TRBV18 and TRBJ1-2, with D possibly TRBD1 on 5 matching bases. Trimming stripped 1 base from V and 5 bases from J, with 14 bases between. The CDR3 is made up of 15 amino acids. The germline V gene encodes CDR1 KGHSH and CDR2 LQKENI. The CDR3 is CASSPRQAEGYGYTF. The CDR3 nucleotides are TGTGCCAGCTCACCACGGCAGGCCGAGGGGTATGGCTACACCTTC.

The chain has TRBV7-2 and TRBJ2-3, with 8 bases lining up with TRBD2. The CDR3 loop spans 14 amino acids. The V gene's germline CDR1 is SGHTA and CDR2 FQGNSA. The J segment lost 4 bases and the V segment lost 6 bases, leaving 6 bases of the junction unmatched. DNA for the CDR3: TGTGCCAGCAGTCCTGGACTAGCAGCAGATACGCAGTATTTT. Protein: CASSPGLAADTQYF.